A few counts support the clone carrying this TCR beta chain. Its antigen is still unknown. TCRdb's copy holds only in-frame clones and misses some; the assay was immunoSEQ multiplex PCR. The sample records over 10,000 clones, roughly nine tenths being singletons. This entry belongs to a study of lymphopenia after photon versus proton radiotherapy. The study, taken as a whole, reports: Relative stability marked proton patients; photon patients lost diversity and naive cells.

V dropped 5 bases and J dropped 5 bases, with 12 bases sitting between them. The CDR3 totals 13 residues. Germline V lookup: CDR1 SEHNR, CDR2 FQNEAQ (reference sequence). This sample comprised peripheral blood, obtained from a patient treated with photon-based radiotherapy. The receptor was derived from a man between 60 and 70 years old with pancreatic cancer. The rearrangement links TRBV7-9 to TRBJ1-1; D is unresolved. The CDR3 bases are TGTGCCAGCAGCCCCTCGGTAGGTACTGAAGCTTTCTTT. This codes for CASSPSVGTEAFF.